The 2 T cell receptor beta chains below come from one sample, sequenced in a study of blood T cell repertoires in COVID-19. Profiling relied on immunoSEQ multiplex PCR, and the TCRdb table lists in-frame clones only, not all of them. The sample consists of approximately 190,000 clones, 80% to 85% of them appearing once. The sample taken for sequencing was peripheral blood. The receptor set was obtained from a woman aged 25 to 39 with acute or convalescent COVID-19.

The J gene is TRBJ2-2, the V gene TRBV2, with 8 bases aligning to TRBD1. The CDR3 totals 15 residues. The J segment lost 6 bases and the V segment lost 2 bases, leaving 5 bases of the junction unmatched. The germline V gene encodes CDR1 SNHLY and CDR2 FYNNEI. CDR3 nucleotides: TGTGCCAGCAGTGAAACCGGCAGGGGGCCCGGGGAGCTGTTTTTT. Amino acid sequence: CASSETGRGPGELFF.

In this sample, this clone turned up many times. The chain links TRBV5-1 to TRBJ2-2, with 7 bases identical to TRBD1. Losses at the gene ends were 4 bases for V and 4 bases for J; bases not matched to a gene: 7. Germline V CDR1 and CDR2: SGHRS, YFSETQ. The CDR3 sequence is 15 residues long. CDR3: CASSLPGGFTGELFF. The DNA for the CDR3 is TGCGCCAGCAGCCTGCCAGGGGGTTTCACCGGGGAGCTGTTTTTT.